This TCR beta chain was observed in a study of T cell clones after liver transplantation. Study in general: Immunosuppression withdrawal was tried within 2 years after liver transplantation in this trial. HCV positivity affected three of eight recipients; the rest lacked autoimmune or viral indications. Study-wide findings and caveats: Migration into the graft, not deletion, may explain lost graft donor-reactive T cells. Low donor cell numbers restricted donor-reactive repertoire measurement in a couple of subjects.

The assay was immunoSEQ multiplex PCR, and TCRdb's table has in-frame clones only and misses some. The sample consists of roughly 20,000 clones, 88% of them appearing once. V lost 4 bases and J lost 5; bases outside the gene matches: 9. Germline V gene sequence: CDR1 WSHSY, CDR2 SAAADI. The CDR3 covers 17 residues. Remarks on this clone: Its antigen is not identified.

Source: CD8+ T cells from blood, taken before liver transplant. The chain is built from TRBV10-2 and TRBJ2-1, with 12 bases fitting TRBD2. This TCR was recovered from a human donor who received a liver transplant. The CDR3, as DNA: TGCGCCAGCAGTGTCCCTCTAGCGGGAGGGGATAACAATGAGCAGTTCTTC. This sequence encodes CASSVPLAGGDNNEQFF.